One and the same sample provided the 11 T cell receptor beta chains below, sequenced in a study of blood T cell repertoires in COVID-19. The table came from immunoSEQ multiplex PCR; TCRdb's copy has only in-frame clones and leaves some out. The sample holds some 260,000 clones, around nine tenths seen once. The material sequenced was peripheral blood. These receptor sequences come from a woman in her 40s who had recovered from COVID-19.

The gene calls are TRBV15 and TRBJ1-1, with a weak D call TRBD1 (6 bases). Germline V CDR1 and CDR2: LNHNV, YYDKDF (reference sequence). The CDR3 contains 15 residues. Trimming left V 3 bases short and J 1 base short, with 12 bases between. CDR3 DNA sequence: TGTGCCACCAGCAGCCGAAGGGGGTCGAACACTGAAGCTTTCTTT. It encodes CATSSRRGSNTEAFF.

The chain is built from TRBV19 and TRBJ2-7, with 10 positions matching TRBD1. Germline-derived CDR1 and CDR2 are LNHDA and SQIVND (reference sequence). V lost 6 bases, J lost 3 bases, and 8 bases stayed unmatched. This CDR3 contains 15 residues. The CDR3: CASSRSGTGDYEQYF. The CDR3, as DNA: TGTGCCAGTAGCCGATCCGGGACAGGGGACTACGAGCAGTACTTC.

V usage is TRBV30 and J usage is TRBJ1-6, with 9 bases lining up with TRBD1. The CDR3 contains 13 residues. Germline V gene data show CDR1 as GTSNPN and CDR2 as SVGIG (reference sequence). Trimming cost V 5 bases and J 7 bases; bases outside gene matches: 3. The CDR3 protein is CAWGTGKNSPLHF. CDR3 sequence (DNA): TGTGCCTGGGGGACAGGGAAAAATTCACCCCTCCACTTT.

The genes are TRBV11-2 and TRBJ2-5, with TRBD2 as a possible D gene (6 bases). The CDR3 contains 13 residues. CDR1 SGHAT and CDR2 FQNNGV come from the germline V gene. V was shortened by 7 bases and J by 3 bases, with 12 bases between the two germline ends. CDR3 amino acids: CASTPPGEETQYF. The CDR3 DNA reads TGTGCCAGCACCCCCCCGGGGGAAGAGACCCAGTACTTC.

This rearrangement joins TRBV5-4 to TRBJ2-3; a possible D gene is TRBD1 (5 bases). This CDR3 comprises 15 residues. CDR1 is SGHNT, CDR2 YYREEE, per germline (reference sequence). V was pared by 4 bases and J by 2 bases, with 14 bases between. CDR3 DNA: TGTGCCAGCAGCCCCACTTTAGGGGACACAGATACGCAGTATTTT. Translated: CASSPTLGDTDTQYF.

The V gene is TRBV9, the J gene TRBJ2-2; D is perhaps TRBD1 (6 bases). CDR3 length: 17 amino acids. Germline CDR1 reads SGDLS; CDR2 reads YYNGEE. Trimming took off 0 bases at V and 1 base at J, with 13 bases between the two ends. The DNA for the CDR3 is TGTGCCAGCAGCGTAGCTGTGGGGGCGCGGAACACCGGGGAGCTGTTTTTT. Amino acid sequence: CASSVAVGARNTGELFF. Complete variable domain (other parts from reference TRBV9 and TRBJ2-2): DSGVTQTPKHLITATGQRVTLRCSPRSGDLSVYWYQQSLDQGLQFLIQYYNGEERAKGNILERFSAQQFPDLHSELNLSSLELGDSALYFCASSVAVGARNTGELFFGEGSRLTVL.

The chain joins TRBV27 to TRBJ2-3; 8 nucleotides agree with TRBD2. This CDR3 has 15 amino acids. Germline V gene lookup returns CDR1 MNHEY and CDR2 SMNVEV (reference sequence). Unmatched junction bases numbered 9, after V lost 5 bases and J lost 5 bases. CDR3 residues: CASSPLGLAGDTQYF. The CDR3 nucleotides read TGTGCCAGCAGTCCCCTGGGGCTAGCGGGAGATACGCAGTATTTT.

The gene calls are TRBV19 and TRBJ1-5; D is uncertain. Per the germline V gene, CDR1 is LNHDA and CDR2 is SQIVND (reference sequence). This CDR3 is 12 amino acids long. The V end lost 3 bases, the J end lost 7 bases, and 7 bases lay between the germline ends. CDR3 sequence (DNA): TGTGCCAGTAGTATTGGGCCCCAGCCCCAGCATTTT. Encoded protein: CASSIGPQPQHF.

The rearrangement links TRBV12-3 or TRBV12-4 to TRBJ2-2, with D maybe TRBD2 (5 bases). The CDR3 totals 13 residues. The V and J ends lost 2 bases and 7 bases respectively, with 8 bases between them. The CDR3: CASSLIGGGELFF. The CDR3 DNA follows: TGTGCCAGCAGTTTAATAGGAGGCGGGGAGCTGTTTTTT.

This chain links TRBV19 with TRBJ2-6; 8 bases line up with TRBD1. This CDR3 has 16 amino acids. The J segment lost 0 bases and the V segment lost 6 bases, leaving 4 bases of the junction unmatched. Germline V gene data show CDR1 as LNHDA and CDR2 as SQIVND (reference sequence). In nucleotides, the CDR3 is TGTGCCAGTAGCGACAGGGGTTCCTCTGGGGCCAACGTCCTGACTTTC. This sequence encodes CASSDRGSSGANVLTF.

The chain couples TRBV7-8 to TRBJ1-4; D possibly corresponds to TRBD1 (6 bases). Germline loops: CDR1 SGHVS, CDR2 FQNEAQ. V was shortened by 5 bases and J by 4 bases, with 14 bases between the two germline ends. CDR3 length: 15 amino acids. The chain's CDR3 is CASSPPRGHNEKLFF. The CDR3 DNA is TGTGCCAGCAGCCCTCCCAGGGGACATAATGAAAAACTGTTTTTT.